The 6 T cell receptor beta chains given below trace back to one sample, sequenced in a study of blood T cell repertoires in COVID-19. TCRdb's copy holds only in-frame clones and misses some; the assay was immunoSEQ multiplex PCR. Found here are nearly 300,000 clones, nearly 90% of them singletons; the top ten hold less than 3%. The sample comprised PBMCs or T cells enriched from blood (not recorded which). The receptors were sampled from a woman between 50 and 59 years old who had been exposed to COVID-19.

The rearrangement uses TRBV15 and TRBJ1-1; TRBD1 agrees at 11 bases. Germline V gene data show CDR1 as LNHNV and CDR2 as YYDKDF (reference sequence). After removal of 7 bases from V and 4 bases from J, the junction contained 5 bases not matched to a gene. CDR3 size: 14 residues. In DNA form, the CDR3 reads TGTGCCACCACCTGGGACAGGGGGACCACTGAAGCTTTCTTT. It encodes CATTWDRGTTEAFF. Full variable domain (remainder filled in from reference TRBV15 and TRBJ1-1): DAMVIQNPRYQVTQFGKPVTLSCSQTLNHNVMYWYQQKSSQAPKLLFHYYDKDFNNEADTPDNFQSRRPNTSFCFLDIRSPGLGDTAMYLCATTWDRGTTEAFFGQGTRLTVV.

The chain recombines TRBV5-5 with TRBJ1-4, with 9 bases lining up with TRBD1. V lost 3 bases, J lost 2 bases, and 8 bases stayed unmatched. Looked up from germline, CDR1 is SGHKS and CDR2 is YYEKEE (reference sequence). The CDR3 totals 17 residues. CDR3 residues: CASSSHGTGMTNEKLFF. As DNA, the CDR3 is TGTGCCAGCAGCTCGCACGGGACAGGGATGACTAATGAAAAACTGTTTTTT.

In nucleotides, the CDR3 is TGCGCCAGCAGCCAAGTGATAGGGACTAGAAAAGAGACCCAGTACTTC. Its translation is CASSQVIGTRKETQYF. The chain employs TRBV4-1 and TRBJ2-5; 8 bases agree with TRBD2. The CDR3 contains 16 residues. The V gene end was trimmed by 1 base and the J gene end by 3 bases; junction bases not matched to a gene: 7. The V gene's germline CDR1 is MGHRA and CDR2 YSYEKL.

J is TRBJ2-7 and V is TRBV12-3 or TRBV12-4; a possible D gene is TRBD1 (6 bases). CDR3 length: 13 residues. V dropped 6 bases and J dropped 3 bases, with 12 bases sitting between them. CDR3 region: CASRLGQDYEQYF. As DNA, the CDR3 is TGTGCCAGCAGGCTGGGACAAGACTACGAGCAGTACTTC.

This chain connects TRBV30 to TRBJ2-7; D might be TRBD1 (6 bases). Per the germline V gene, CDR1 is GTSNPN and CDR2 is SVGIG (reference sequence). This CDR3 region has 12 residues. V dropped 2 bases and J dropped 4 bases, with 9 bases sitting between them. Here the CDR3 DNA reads TGTGCCTGGAGTTCCCAGGGGTACGAGCAGTACTTC. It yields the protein CAWSSQGYEQYF.

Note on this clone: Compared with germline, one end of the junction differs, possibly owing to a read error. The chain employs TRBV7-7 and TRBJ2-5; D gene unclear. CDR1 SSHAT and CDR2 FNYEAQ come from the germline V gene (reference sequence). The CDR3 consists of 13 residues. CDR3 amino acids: CASSTYPGETQYF. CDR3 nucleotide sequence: TGTGCTAGCAGCACATACCCGGGTGAGACCCAGTACTTC.